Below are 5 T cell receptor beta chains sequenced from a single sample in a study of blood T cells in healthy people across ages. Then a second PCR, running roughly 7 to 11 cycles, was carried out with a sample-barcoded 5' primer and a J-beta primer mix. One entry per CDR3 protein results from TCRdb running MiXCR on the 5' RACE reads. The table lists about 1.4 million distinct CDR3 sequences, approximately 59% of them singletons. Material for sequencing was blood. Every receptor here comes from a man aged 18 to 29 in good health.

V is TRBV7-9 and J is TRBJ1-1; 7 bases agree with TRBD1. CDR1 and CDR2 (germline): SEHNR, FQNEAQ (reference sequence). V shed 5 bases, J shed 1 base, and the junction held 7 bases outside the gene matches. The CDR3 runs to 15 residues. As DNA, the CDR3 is TGTGCCAGCAGCGCCCGCAGGGGGTCGAACACTGAAGCTTTCTTT. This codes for CASSARRGSNTEAFF.

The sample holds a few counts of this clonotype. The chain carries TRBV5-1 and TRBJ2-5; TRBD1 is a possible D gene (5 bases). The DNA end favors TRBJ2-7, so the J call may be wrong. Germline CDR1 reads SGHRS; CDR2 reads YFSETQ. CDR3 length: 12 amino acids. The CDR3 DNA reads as TGCGCCAGCAGCTCAGGGTCCCACGAGCAGTACTTC. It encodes CASSSGSHEQYF.

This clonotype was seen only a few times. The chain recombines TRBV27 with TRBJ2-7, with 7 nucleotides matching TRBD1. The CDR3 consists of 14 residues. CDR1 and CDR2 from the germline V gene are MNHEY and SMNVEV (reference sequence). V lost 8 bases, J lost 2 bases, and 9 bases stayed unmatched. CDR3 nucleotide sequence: TGTGCCAGCTCACCCTTGGACAGGACCTACGAGCAGTACTTC. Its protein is CASSPLDRTYEQYF.

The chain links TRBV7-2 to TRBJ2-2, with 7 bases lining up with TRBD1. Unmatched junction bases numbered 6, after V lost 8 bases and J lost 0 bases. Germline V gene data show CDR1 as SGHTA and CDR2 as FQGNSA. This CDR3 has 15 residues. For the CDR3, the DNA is TGTGCCAGCGGCAGGGGGAATTCGAACACCGGGGAGCTGTTTTTT. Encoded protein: CASGRGNSNTGELFF.

The CDR3 spells CASSQEGTVIYEQYF. The CDR3 DNA sequence: TGCGCCAGCAGCCAAGAAGGGACAGTAATCTACGAGCAGTACTTC. V is TRBV4-3 and J is TRBJ2-7; 7 bases are a match to TRBD1. V gave up 0 bases and J gave up 3 bases; unmatched junction bases: 5. The germline CDR1 and CDR2 sequences are LGHNA and YSLEER. The length of the CDR3 is 15 residues.